Presented here are 28 T cell receptor beta chains from one specimen sequenced in a study of shared clonotypes between healthy human individuals. Method: immunoSEQ multiplex PCR; TCRdb's copy keeps in-frame clones and lacks some. The sample has a few million clones; 80% to 95% are singletons. The sample consisted of naive CD4+ T cells from PBMCs. Subset reported: CD45RA+ positively selected. These receptors were collected from a man aged 18 to 29 in good health. Some clones in this sample may be carry-over from other donors' samples.

The chain has TRBV4-1 and TRBJ1-4; D gene uncertain. The germline V gene has CDR1 MGHRA and CDR2 YSYEKL. The ends were cut back, 4 bases at V and 8 bases at J, with 11 bases in the middle. CDR3 length: 13 amino acids. The DNA of the CDR3 is TGCGCCAGCAGCCTAAATATCCCCGAAAAACTGTTTTTT. It yields the protein CASSLNIPEKLFF.

A word on this clone: The sample carries other DNA sequences with the same CDR3. The chain employs TRBV7-9 and TRBJ2-5; D unresolved. Trimming removed 5 bases from V and 3 bases from J, with 7 bases in between. Germline loops: CDR1 SEHNR, CDR2 FQNEAQ (reference sequence). The CDR3 runs to 12 residues. Here the CDR3 DNA reads TGTGCCAGCAGCCGTGGGGAAGAGACCCAGTACTTC. The encoded protein is CASSRGEETQYF.

This clone was recorded a few times. The chain carries TRBV21-1 and TRBJ2-3; the table's D call, TRBD2, was not checked against the DNA. TRBV21-1 is marked as a pseudogene. The CDR3 length is 15 residues. In nucleotides, the CDR3 is TGTGCCAGCACGATCCTGAGAAGCGGGAGAGATACGCAGTATTTT. It yields the protein CASTILRSGRDTQYF.

V is TRBV30 and J is TRBJ1-5; a weak D match, TRBD1 (5 bases). Between the trimmed V and J ends, which lost 2 bases and 7 bases, there was a span of 12 bases. The CDR3 length is 13 residues. From germline, CDR1 is GTSNPN and CDR2 SVGIG (reference sequence). The CDR3 DNA reads as TGTGCCTGGAGTATCAGGGAGAACCAGCCCCAGCATTTT. It specifies CAWSIRENQPQHF.

This clone was counted once. The rearrangement uses TRBV7-9 and TRBJ1-4, with D uncertain. The germline V gene encodes CDR1 SEHNR and CDR2 FQNEAQ (reference sequence). V shed 8 bases and J shed 0 bases, with 7 bases lying between them. The CDR3 extends over 13 amino acids. The CDR3 region is CASLYATNEKLFF. Written as DNA, the CDR3 is TGTGCCAGCCTATATGCAACTAATGAAAAACTGTTTTTT.

V is TRBV5-1 and J is TRBJ2-2; possible D gene TRBD1, 5 bases. Germline V gene lookup returns CDR1 SGHRS and CDR2 YFSETQ. The V end lost 0 bases, the J end lost 2 bases, and 11 bases lay between the germline ends. The CDR3 contains 16 residues. The CDR3 DNA sequence: TGCGCCAGCAGCTTGGAGTCGCAGGGAAACACCGGGGAGCTGTTTTTT. Protein product: CASSLESQGNTGELFF. The full variable domain, with the rest looked up from reference TRBV5-1 and TRBJ2-2, is KAGVTQTPRYLIKTRGQQVTLSCSPISGHRSVSWYQQTPGQGLQFLFEYFSETQRNKGNFPGRFSGRQFSNSRSEMNVSTLELGDSALYLCASSLESQGNTGELFFGEGSRLTVL.

This sequence joins TRBV5-1 and TRBJ2-7, with 9 bases aligning to TRBD2. Germline V lookup: CDR1 SGHRS, CDR2 YFSETQ. The CDR3 is 17 residues long. V lost 6 bases to trimming and J lost 5 bases; unmatched junction nucleotides: 18. In DNA, the CDR3 is TGCGCCAGCACCCTCGGGGTAGCGGGAGAGATCTCTGACGAGCAGTACTTC. This codes for CASTLGVAGEISDEQYF.

This clone was detected once. This chain connects TRBV29-1 to TRBJ2-5, with 10 positions matching TRBD1. The end of the DNA aligns better with TRBJ2-7, so the J call may be wrong. Per the germline V gene, CDR1 is SQVTM and CDR2 is ANQGSEA. The CDR3 extends over 14 amino acids. CDR3 amino acids: CSVRPGTGEDEQYF. CDR3 coding DNA: TGCAGCGTTAGACCCGGGACAGGGGAAGACGAGCAGTACTTC.

The chain recombines TRBV18 with TRBJ1-2, with TRBD1 identical over 7 bases. Germline values: CDR1 KGHSH, CDR2 LQKENI. CDR3 length: 16 residues. V lost 3 bases, J lost 2 bases, and 9 bases stayed unmatched. CDR3 DNA sequence: TGTGCCAGCTCACCCTCGGGAGGGGGCAAGAACTATGGCTACACCTTC. As protein: CASSPSGGGKNYGYTF.

V is TRBV20-1 and J is TRBJ2-7; D is ambiguous. Trimming stripped 6 bases from V and 2 bases from J, with 8 bases between. Per germline, CDR1 DFQATT and CDR2 SNEGSKA (reference sequence). The length of the CDR3 is 11 residues. CDR3 loop: CSAPNAYEQYF. CDR3 nucleotides: TGCAGTGCCCCGAATGCCTACGAGCAGTACTTC.

V usage is TRBV4-2 and J usage is TRBJ1-2, with 10 positions matching TRBD1. There are 17 residues in the CDR3. Trimming cost V 4 bases and J 6 bases; bases outside gene matches: 14. Per germline, CDR1 LGHNA and CDR2 YNFKEQ. CDR3 protein: CASSPNLLTGQGNGYTF. CDR3 in DNA: TGTGCCAGCAGCCCAAACCTACTTACGGGACAGGGGAATGGCTACACCTTC.

CDR3 region: CASSMGTSGTNEQFF. As DNA, the CDR3 is TGTGCCAGTAGTATGGGGACTAGCGGGACCAATGAGCAGTTCTTC. This chain links TRBV19 with TRBJ2-1; TRBD2 matches 13 bases. With V trimmed by 3 bases and J by 6 bases, 2 bases remained unmatched. Germline CDR1 LNHDA, CDR2 SQIVND (reference sequence). CDR3 length: 15 amino acids.

V usage is TRBV11-2 and J usage is TRBJ1-1; D is possibly TRBD1 (5 bases). Germline V gene lookup returns CDR1 SGHAT and CDR2 FQNNGV. V was trimmed by 0 bases and J by 1 base, leaving 9 bases between them. This CDR3 region has 15 residues. DNA for the CDR3: TGTGCCAGCAGCTTAGATCGGGGGGGGAACACTGAAGCTTTCTTT. This gives the protein CASSLDRGGNTEAFF.

The rearrangement joins TRBV6-5 to TRBJ1-4, with D perhaps matching TRBD1 (5 bases). The CDR3 sequence is 16 residues long. Per germline, CDR1 MNHEY and CDR2 SVGAGI. With 4 bases removed from V and 0 bases from J, the gap between germline ends came to 12 bases. CDR3 protein: CASSFHGTTTNEKLFF. DNA of the CDR3: TGTGCCAGCAGTTTCCACGGGACCACAACTAATGAAAAACTGTTTTTT.

The chain joins TRBV6-1 to TRBJ1-1; D unresolved. Trimming removed 3 bases from V and 1 base from J, with 12 bases in between. The CDR3 consists of 15 residues. The germline gives CDR1 MNHNS, CDR2 SASEGT. CDR3 sequence reads: CASSDPPDGNTEAFF. Written as DNA, the CDR3 is TGTGCCAGCAGTGACCCCCCGGACGGGAACACTGAAGCTTTCTTT.

The J gene is TRBJ2-3, the V gene TRBV29-1, with 7 bases that match TRBD2. V lost 4 bases, J lost 3 bases, and 4 bases stayed unmatched. The CDR3 runs to 13 residues. CDR1 is SQVTM and CDR2 is ANQGSEA in the germline V gene. CDR3 in amino acids: CSVVTAGTDTQYF. The CDR3 DNA reads as TGCAGCGTTGTGACAGCGGGGACAGATACGCAGTATTTT.

The V gene is TRBV7-2, the J gene TRBJ2-3; 13 bases align to TRBD2. CDR3 length equals 16 residues. Unmatched junction bases numbered 6, after V lost 5 bases and J lost 4 bases. CDR1 and CDR2 from the germline V gene are SGHTA and FQGNSA. The CDR3 spells CASSLQGTSGADTQYF. The CDR3 DNA sequence: TGTGCCAGCAGCCTGCAGGGGACTAGCGGGGCAGATACGCAGTATTTT.

V is TRBV5-1 and J is TRBJ2-5, with 7 positions matching TRBD1. V lost 0 bases and J lost 5; bases outside the gene matches: 10. Germline CDR1 and CDR2: SGHRS and YFSETQ. CDR3 length: 16 residues. The CDR3 bases are TGCGCCAGCAGCTTGGGGGGACAGTCCCCCCGGGAGACCCAGTACTTC. Its translation: CASSLGGQSPRETQYF. The variable domain in full, with the rest retrieved from reference TRBV5-1 and TRBJ2-5, is KAGVTQTPRYLIKTRGQQVTLSCSPISGHRSVSWYQQTPGQGLQFLFEYFSETQRNKGNFPGRFSGRQFSNSRSEMNVSTLELGDSALYLCASSLGGQSPRETQYFGPGTRLLVL.

The CDR3 DNA is TGTGCCAGCAGGCGAATCCGGGTTCTACGCTTATTAGCCAAAAACATTCAGTACTTC. The encoded protein is CASRRIRVLRLLAKNIQYF. The chain joins TRBV7-9 to TRBJ2-4; no firm D call. CDR1 is SEHNR, CDR2 FQNEAQ, per germline (reference sequence). CDR3 size: 19 residues. Deletions cut 6 bases from V and 0 bases from J, with 24 bases between.

The gene calls are TRBV18 and TRBJ1-5; D is perhaps TRBD1 (5 bases). The CDR3 is 15 amino acids. The germline CDR1 and CDR2 sequences are KGHSH and LQKENI. Trimming removed 4 bases at V and 2 bases at J, with 12 bases between. CDR3 nucleotides: TGTGCCAGCTCACAAGGGGTTGTTGGCAATCAGCCCCAGCATTTT. This translates into CASSQGVVGNQPQHF.

This clone was recorded only once. The rearrangement uses TRBV4-1 and TRBJ2-3; TRBD1 matches 9 bases. V lost 4 bases, J lost 5 bases, and 4 bases stayed unmatched. Germline values: CDR1 MGHRA, CDR2 YSYEKL. This CDR3 is built from 14 residues. The CDR3 nucleotides are TGCGCCAGCAGCCCGGGACAGGGTGGAGATACGCAGTATTTT. Its protein product is CASSPGQGGDTQYF.

The chain uses TRBV6-6 and TRBJ2-3, with 7 nucleotides matching TRBD2. CDR1 is MNHNY and CDR2 is SVGAGI in the germline V gene (reference sequence). The CDR3 extends over 13 amino acids. V gave up 7 bases and J gave up 2 bases; unmatched junction bases: 3. CDR3 DNA: TGTGCCAGCAAGCGGGATAACACAGATACGCAGTATTTT. Amino acid sequence: CASKRDNTDTQYF.

The chain combines TRBV28 with TRBJ2-2; unclear D gene. V lost 0 bases to trimming and J lost 8 bases, with 16 bases between them. Germline-derived CDR1 and CDR2 are MDHEN and SYDVKM. The length of the CDR3 is 16 residues. The CDR3 coding sequence is TGTGCCAGCAGTTTATGGCTGACTTTCCCTCGGGGGGAGCTGTTTTTT. Protein product: CASSLWLTFPRGELFF.

Comment on this clone: Other nucleotide sequences in the sample specify the same CDR3. The chain is built from TRBV6-5 and TRBJ2-2, with TRBD1 matching over 11 bases. The junction had 2 bases not matched to a gene; V was cut back by 6 bases and J by 5 bases. Germline V gene lookup returns CDR1 MNHEY and CDR2 SVGAGI. CDR3 length: 14 amino acids. The chain's CDR3 is CASRRDRGTGELFF. The CDR3 region has the DNA TGTGCCAGCAGAAGGGACAGGGGGACCGGGGAGCTGTTTTTT.

As to this clone: Other DNA sequences in the same sample also yield this CDR3. V and J are TRBV5-1 and TRBJ2-2, with TRBD2 matching 7 bases. After removal of 0 bases from V and 1 base from J, the junction contained 3 bases not matched to a gene. Germline V CDR1 and CDR2: SGHRS, YFSETQ. The length of the CDR3 is 16 residues. CDR3 nucleotides: TGCGCCAGCAGCTTGGGGCTAGCGGTGAACACCGGGGAGCTGTTTTTT. It yields the protein CASSLGLAVNTGELFF.

Concerning this clone itself: The identical CDR3 is also encoded by other nucleotide sequences in the sample. This chain connects TRBV5-1 to TRBJ2-2, with TRBD2 as a possible D gene (6 bases). The CDR3 loop spans 17 amino acids. Germline CDR1 and CDR2: SGHRS and YFSETQ. Trimming pared 0 bases from V and 3 bases from J, leaving 15 bases between. CDR3 DNA: TGCGCCAGCAGCTTGGCCTTGGCGGGCGGGGACACCGGGGAGCTGTTTTTT. Protein: CASSLALAGGDTGELFF.

V and J are TRBV11-2 and TRBJ2-2; 9 bases are shared with TRBD2. The CDR3 contains 15 residues. CDR1 SGHAT and CDR2 FQNNGV come from the germline V gene. J lost 5 bases, V lost 6 bases, and 7 bases had no gene match. CDR3 nucleotide sequence: TGTGCCAGCAGGCAATTAGCGGGAGATACCGGGGAGCTGTTTTTT. It specifies CASRQLAGDTGELFF.

V is TRBV9 and J is TRBJ2-1; D is perhaps TRBD1 (5 bases). V lost 2 bases and J lost 2, with 11 bases in between. This CDR3 spans 15 amino acids. Germline CDR1 is SGDLS and CDR2 is YYNGEE. CDR3 region: CASSVTGAPYNEQFF. Written as DNA, the CDR3 is TGTGCCAGCAGCGTTACAGGCGCCCCCTACAATGAGCAGTTCTTC.